A selection of T cell receptor beta chains follows, all from one sample in a study of metastatic and nonmetastatic thyroid tumors. TCRdb reanalyzed the PCR reads via MiXCR. The repertoire includes 70,000 or so clones, 14% of them detected once, and over 6% sits in the top ten. Sequenced material: blood. Receptor source: a male donor with papillary thyroid cancer or a benign thyroid nodule (not recorded which). Some clones in this sample may be carry-over from other donors' samples. CDR3s include the opening cysteine and the closing phenylalanine or tryptophan. The D gene is left open where the match is weak. Clone size, where shown, is once, few, many, or a class for clones that have expanded.

length: 15; D: .; size: many; V: TRBV18; J: TRBJ2-3; CDR3: CASPPGDPQRGTQYF; DNA: TGTGCCAGCCCTCCAGGGGACCCCCAGAGGGGTACGCAGTATTTT
length: 15; D: .; size: many; V: TRBV3-1; J: TRBJ1-4; CDR3: CASSHAGTTNEKLFF; DNA: TGTGCCAGCAGCCACGCCGGGACAACTAATGAAAAACTGTTTTTT
length: 18; D: TRBD2; size: many; V: TRBV11-2; J: TRBJ2-7; CDR3: CASSLRLAGFRGLYEQYF; DNA: TGTGCCAGCAGCTTAAGACTAGCGGGCTTTCGGGGCCTCTACGAGCAGTACTTC
length: 18; D: TRBD1; size: .; V: TRBV28; J: TRBJ1-1; CDR3: CASSLWGTGGPMNTEALF; DNA: TGTGCCAGCAGTTTATGGGGGACAGGGGGCCCAATGAACACTGAAGCTTTATTT
length: 21; D: TRBD2; size: .; V: TRBV12-3/TRBV12-4; J: TRBJ2-5; CDR3: CASSLAVGLAGVWGIWETQYF; DNA: TGTGCCAGCAGTTTAGCGGTTGGACTAGCGGGAGTATGGGGGATTTGGGAGACCCAGTACTTC
length: 19; D: .; size: many; V: TRBV20-1; J: TRBJ2-1; CDR3: CSARESVSREMDSYNEQFF; DNA: TGCAGTGCTAGAGAGAGCGTGTCCCGCGAAATGGACTCCTACAATGAGCAGTTCTTC
length: 16; D: .; size: many; V: TRBV28; J: TRBJ2-5; CDR3: CASSSPPKEYQETQYF; DNA: TGTGCCAGCAGTTCCCCCCCGAAAGAGTACCAAGAGACCCAGTACTTC
length: 15; D: .; size: many; V: TRBV14; J: TRBJ1-1; CDR3: CASSDLGGRGTEAFF; DNA: TGTGCCAGCAGCGACCTCGGAGGGAGGGGGACTGAAGCTTTCTTT
length: 15; D: .; size: many; V: TRBV18; J: TRBJ2-2; CDR3: CASSPRGQNTGELFF; DNA: TGTGCCAGCTCACCAAGGGGACAGAACACCGGGGAGCTGTTTTTT
length: 13; D: TRBD1; size: few; V: TRBV27; J: TRBJ1-1; CDR3: CASIGTVNTEAFF; DNA: TGTGCCAGCATCGGGACAGTGAACACTGAAGCTTTCTTT
length: 13; D: .; size: few; V: TRBV19; J: TRBJ2-1; CDR3: CASSATASNEQFF; DNA: TGTGCCAGTAGTGCGACCGCAAGCAATGAGCAGTTCTTC
length: 16; D: TRBD1; size: few; V: TRBV20-1; J: TRBJ2-3; CDR3: CSARDMQDRGRDTQYF; DNA: TGCAGTGCTAGAGATATGCAGGACAGGGGGCGAGATACGCAGTATTTT
length: 14; D: .; size: few; V: TRBV25-1; J: TRBJ1-2; CDR3: CASSGSTGVNGYTF; DNA: TGTGCCAGCAGTGGATCGACTGGGGTTAATGGCTACACCTTC
length: 15; D: TRBD2; size: .; V: TRBV12-3/TRBV12-4; J: TRBJ2-7; CDR3: CASSLVAGIFYEQYF; DNA: TGTGCCAGCAGTTTGGTAGCGGGAATCTTCTACGAGCAGTACTTC
length: 17; D: TRBD2; size: many; V: TRBV27; J: TRBJ2-2; CDR3: CASSMTSGRAQVGELFF; DNA: TGTGCCAGCAGTATGACTAGCGGGAGGGCCCAGGTCGGGGAGCTGTTTTTT
length: 16; D: .; size: .; V: TRBV27; J: TRBJ2-7; CDR3: CASSLGGTIGPYEQYF; DNA: TGTGCCAGCAGTTTGGGTGGTACGATCGGGCCCTACGAGCAGTACTTC
length: 14; D: .; size: .; V: TRBV9; J: TRBJ2-3; CDR3: CASSATGLSDTQYF; DNA: TGTGCCAGCAGCGCCACAGGTTTGTCAGATACGCAGTATTTT
length: 13; D: .; size: many; V: TRBV6-4; J: TRBJ1-2; CDR3: CASSDSTNYGYTF; DNA: TGTGCCAGCAGTGACTCAACAAACTATGGCTACACCTTC
length: 16; D: .; size: many; V: TRBV6-1; J: TRBJ1-2; CDR3: CASSKSPDTLDYGYTF; DNA: TGTGCCAGCAGTAAAAGCCCGGACACCCTTGACTATGGCTACACCTTC
length: 13; D: .; size: many; V: TRBV19; J: TRBJ2-3; CDR3: CASSDPGIDTQYF; DNA: TGTGCCAGTAGTGATCCAGGGATAGATACGCAGTATTTT
length: 15; D: TRBD2; size: few; V: TRBV19; J: TRBJ2-1; CDR3: CASSLTAGGYNEQFF; DNA: TGTGCCAGTAGTTTAACAGCGGGAGGGTACAATGAGCAGTTCTTC
length: 17; D: .; size: medium-sized; V: TRBV5-1; J: TRBJ2-1; CDR3: CASSTTPGAGSYNEQFF; DNA: TGCGCCAGCAGCACAACTCCAGGGGCCGGCTCCTACAATGAGCAGTTCTTC
length: 13; D: .; size: .; V: TRBV5-1; J: TRBJ1-1; CDR3: CASSPTWNTEDFF; DNA: TGCGCCAGCAGCCCCACGTGGAACACTGAGGATTTCTTT
length: 16; D: .; size: few; V: TRBV6-2/TRBV6-3; J: TRBJ2-1; CDR3: CACSYLGRPSYNEQFF; DNA: TGTGCCTGCAGTTACCTTGGACGTCCCTCCTACAATGAGCAGTTCTTC
length: 13; D: TRBD1; size: many; V: TRBV7-3; J: TRBJ1-1; CDR3: CASRGTGNTEAFF; DNA: TGTGCCAGCAGGGGGACAGGGAACACTGAAGCTTTCTTT
length: 16; D: TRBD1; size: many; V: TRBV7-7; J: TRBJ2-3; CDR3: CASSLGTGGTTDTQYF; DNA: TGTGCCAGCAGCTTAGGGACAGGGGGTACCACAGATACGCAGTATTTT
length: 14; D: TRBD2; size: many; V: TRBV5-6; J: TRBJ2-7; CDR3: CASSLDGGSREQYF; DNA: TGTGCCAGCAGCTTGGATGGCGGGAGCCGAGAGCAGTACTTC
length: 13; D: .; size: many; V: TRBV10-3; J: TRBJ1-1; CDR3: CAISDTGGTEAFF; DNA: TGTGCCATCAGTGACACGGGGGGGACTGAAGCTTTCTTT
length: 14; D: TRBD1; size: .; V: TRBV7-2; J: TRBJ2-5; CDR3: CASSMRQGRETQYF; DNA: TGTGCCAGCAGCATGAGACAGGGAAGAGAGACCCAGTACTTC
length: 13; D: .; size: many; V: TRBV9; J: TRBJ1-1; CDR3: CASSPGGGSGAFF; DNA: TGTGCCAGCAGCCCCGGGGGTGGGAGTGGGGCTTTCTTT
length: 16; D: TRBD2; size: .; V: TRBV11-2; J: TRBJ2-1; CDR3: CASSSWTSGISNEQFF; DNA: TGTGCCAGCAGCTCCTGGACTAGCGGGATCTCCAATGAGCAGTTCTTC
length: 14; D: .; size: many; V: TRBV19; J: TRBJ2-1; CDR3: CASSIMGVRDEQFF; DNA: TGTGCCAGTAGTATAATGGGAGTAAGGGATGAGCAGTTCTTC
length: 13; D: .; size: few; V: TRBV10-1; J: TRBJ2-7; CDR3: CASSESYGYEQYF; DNA: TGCGCCAGCAGTGAGTCGTACGGCTACGAGCAGTACTTC
length: 15; D: .; size: many; V: TRBV28; J: TRBJ1-2; CDR3: CASSPRGPRDYGYTF; DNA: TGTGCCAGCAGTCCAAGGGGTCCCCGGGACTATGGCTACACCTTC
length: 11; D: .; size: .; V: TRBV20-1; J: TRBJ1-1; CDR3: CSARVNTEAFF; DNA: TGCAGTGCTAGAGTTAACACTGAAGCTTTCTTT
length: 17; D: TRBD2; size: many; V: TRBV28; J: TRBJ2-5; CDR3: CASSLSILAGSQETQYF; DNA: TGTGCCAGCAGTTTATCCATACTAGCGGGAAGCCAAGAGACCCAGTACTTC
length: 14; D: .; size: .; V: TRBV19; J: TRBJ2-1; CDR3: CASSRQGVYNEQFF; DNA: TGTGCCAGTAGTCGTCAGGGTGTCTACAATGAGCAGTTCTTC
length: 13; D: .; size: many; V: TRBV3-1; J: TRBJ2-2; CDR3: CASSQRQLGELFF; DNA: TGTGCCAGCAGCCAAAGACAGCTAGGGGAGCTGTTTTTT
length: 16; D: TRBD1; size: few; V: TRBV5-1; J: TRBJ2-1; CDR3: CASSLEQGARSNEQFF; DNA: TGCGCCAGCAGCTTGGAACAGGGGGCTAGGTCGAATGAGCAGTTCTTC
length: 17; D: TRBD2; size: many; V: TRBV25-1; J: TRBJ2-1; CDR3: CASSEGGGSGSYNEQFF; DNA: TGTGCCAGCAGTGAAGGTGGCGGGAGTGGCTCCTACAATGAGCAGTTCTTC
length: 15; D: .; size: few; V: TRBV6-1; J: TRBJ2-1; CDR3: CASSPVLTGGFEQFF; DNA: TGTGCCAGCAGTCCGGTACTAACAGGTGGGTTCGAGCAGTTCTTC